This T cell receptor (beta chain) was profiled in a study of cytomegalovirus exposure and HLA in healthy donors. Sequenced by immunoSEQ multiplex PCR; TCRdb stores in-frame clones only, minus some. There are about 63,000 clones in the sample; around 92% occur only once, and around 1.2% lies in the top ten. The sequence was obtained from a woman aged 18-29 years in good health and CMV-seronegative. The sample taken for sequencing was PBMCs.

In DNA, the CDR3 is TGTGCCAGCAGTTTACGGGGACTGACGTACAATGAGCAGTTCTTC. Its protein is CASSLRGLTYNEQFF. The chain combines TRBV27 with TRBJ2-1, with a weak D call TRBD2 (6 bases). Trimming took off 2 bases at V and 4 bases at J, with 12 bases between the two ends. Germline loops: CDR1 MNHEY, CDR2 SMNVEV (reference sequence). This CDR3 has 15 amino acids.